These 3 T cell receptor beta chains originate from one sample sequenced in a study of cytomegalovirus exposure and HLA in healthy donors. With 60 Vbeta and 13 Jbeta primers, the PCR was carried out. Profiling relied on immunoSEQ multiplex PCR, and the TCRdb table lists in-frame clones only, not all of them. This sample's table has roughly 88,000 clones. Sample: PBMCs. The receptors were gathered from a man over 45 in good health and CMV-seropositive.

The chain couples TRBV7-9 to TRBJ1-6, with 7 bases lining up with TRBD1. Unmatched junction bases numbered 3, after V lost 5 bases and J lost 8 bases. CDR1 is SEHNR, CDR2 FQNEAQ, per germline (reference sequence). The CDR3 totals 13 residues. Here the CDR3 reads CASSITGDSPLHF. Written as DNA, the CDR3 is TGTGCCAGCAGCATCACAGGGGATTCACCCCTCCACTTT.

This sequence joins TRBV11-2 and TRBJ2-5; 8 bases match TRBD2. The germline V gene encodes CDR1 SGHAT and CDR2 FQNNGV. V trimming: 2 bases; J trimming: 4 bases; junction bases outside the gene matches: 6. The length of the CDR3 is 15 residues. The CDR3 reads CASSLTGRAGETQYF. The DNA for the CDR3 is TGTGCCAGCAGCTTAACCGGGAGGGCCGGAGAGACCCAGTACTTC.

The chain combines TRBV7-9 with TRBJ2-4; D gene ambiguous. Germline V lookup: CDR1 SEHNR, CDR2 FQNEAQ (reference sequence). This CDR3 is built from 12 residues. Trimming cost V 5 bases and J 6 bases, with 8 bases left between them. CDR3 region: CASSPGGNIQYF. CDR3 bases: TGTGCCAGCAGCCCCGGCGGAAACATTCAGTACTTC.